These T cell receptor beta chains were read from a single sample in a study of T cell changes during pregnancy in multiple sclerosis. Profiled with immunoSEQ multiplex PCR; TCRdb holds only in-frame clones, not every one. The sample lists 30,000 to 40,000 clones; roughly nine tenths were seen once. The source was CD4+ T cells from peripheral blood mononuclear cells, collected in the first trimester of pregnancy. Source of these receptors: a female donor in good health, enrolled as a control in a pregnancy study. Both conserved end residues are part of each CDR3. Each record gives: V gene, D gene, J gene, clone size, CDR3 DNA, CDR3 protein. A D gene is named only where the DNA matches it firmly. For some rows the clone size is stated as once, few or many, or as a class when expanded; others skip it.

TRBV27	TRBD2	TRBJ2-3	-	TGTGCCAGCAGTTTATTCTTAGCGGGTCCCACAGATACGCAGTATTTT	CASSLFLAGPTDTQYF
TRBV7-2	-	TRBJ1-2	-	TGTGCCAGCAGCTTAGATCGGGAAGGCTACACCTTC	CASSLDREGYTF
TRBV18	-	TRBJ2-6	-	TGTGCCAGCTCACCCGTCCTATCTGGGGCCAACGTCCTGACTTTC	CASSPVLSGANVLTF
TRBV18	TRBD2	TRBJ2-1	-	TGTGCCGGGTACAGCGGGGGGGCGAATGAGCAGTTCTTC	CAGYSGGANEQFF
TRBV4-3	TRBD1	TRBJ1-1	-	TGCGCCAGCAGCCAGAGACAGGGGGCACGGAACACTGAAGCTTTCTTT	CASSQRQGARNTEAFF
TRBV28	-	TRBJ1-3	few	TGTGCCACTTCCTTCTCGGGATCTGGAAACACCATATATTTT	CATSFSGSGNTIYF
TRBV13	TRBD2	TRBJ2-1	-	TGTGCCAGCGGGGGACTAGCGGGGATTACCAATGAGCAGTTCTTC	CASGGLAGITNEQFF
TRBV14	-	TRBJ2-7	-	TGTGCCAGCAGCCACCAGACAGGCGAGCAGTACTTC	CASSHQTGEQYF
TRBV9	-	TRBJ2-7	-	TGTGCCAGCAGCGTAAGGGGAATTGGCGAGCAGTACTTC	CASSVRGIGEQYF
TRBV20-1	-	TRBJ2-5	once	TGCAGTGCCCCACAAGAGACCCAGTACTTC	CSAPQETQYF
TRBV29-1	TRBD1	TRBJ1-2	-	TGCAGCGTTGTACAGGGGGCAAGTGGCTACACCTTC	CSVVQGASGYTF
TRBV2	-	TRBJ1-5	-	TGTGCCAGCAGTGTGGACAGTTGGGGGCCCCAGCATTTT	CASSVDSWGPQHF
TRBV4-2	-	TRBJ2-7	-	TGTGCCAGCAGCCAGGGGGCTAGCTACGAGCAGTACTTC	CASSQGASYEQYF
TRBV7-3	-	TRBJ2-1	once	TGTGCCAGCAGCTTAACGGACGGGGGTGGGTACAATGAGCAGTTCTTC	CASSLTDGGGYNEQFF
TRBV9	-	TRBJ2-5	-	TGTGCCAGCAGCGTAGACACCCCCAGGAGGGGACGTGGGGAGACCCAGTACTTC	CASSVDTPRRGRGETQYF
TRBV15	TRBD2	TRBJ2-7	-	TGTGCCACCAGCAGACAGACTAGCGGGGGGGCCCGTAGGTACGAGCAGTACTTC	CATSRQTSGGARRYEQYF